The 2 T cell receptor beta chains given below trace back to one sample, sequenced in a study of T cell responses to AZD1222 COVID-19 vaccine. Clones were read by immunoSEQ multiplex PCR, and TCRdb kept only the in-frame ones, dropping some. The sample has 110,000 or so clones; about 85% are singletons. This material consisted of peripheral blood, taken 28 days after the second AZD1222 dose. The receptors stem from an adult who received the AZD1222 COVID-19 vaccine.

The chain couples TRBV18 to TRBJ1-3; the D gene is possibly TRBD1 (5 bases). The CDR3 spans 14 residues. Trimming cost V 4 bases and J 3 bases, with 10 bases left between them. Germline V gene data show CDR1 as KGHSH and CDR2 as LQKENI. The CDR3 sequence: CASSLQDHGNTIYF. CDR3 nucleotide sequence: TGTGCCAGCTCACTACAGGACCATGGAAACACCATATATTTT.

V and J are TRBV9 and TRBJ1-2; the D gene is possibly TRBD1 (5 bases). In germline, CDR1 is SGDLS, CDR2 YYNGEE. Trimming removed 2 bases at V and 4 bases at J, with 15 bases between. The CDR3 totals 15 residues. CDR3 amino acids: CASSVRSSGLYGYTF. The CDR3 DNA is TGTGCCAGCAGCGTCCGCTCTTCGGGGCTCTATGGCTACACCTTC. Full variable domain (outside the CDR3, taken from reference TRBV9 and TRBJ1-2): DSGVTQTPKHLITATGQRVTLRCSPRSGDLSVYWYQQSLDQGLQFLIQYYNGEERAKGNILERFSAQQFPDLHSELNLSSLELGDSALYFCASSVRSSGLYGYTFGSGTRLTVV.